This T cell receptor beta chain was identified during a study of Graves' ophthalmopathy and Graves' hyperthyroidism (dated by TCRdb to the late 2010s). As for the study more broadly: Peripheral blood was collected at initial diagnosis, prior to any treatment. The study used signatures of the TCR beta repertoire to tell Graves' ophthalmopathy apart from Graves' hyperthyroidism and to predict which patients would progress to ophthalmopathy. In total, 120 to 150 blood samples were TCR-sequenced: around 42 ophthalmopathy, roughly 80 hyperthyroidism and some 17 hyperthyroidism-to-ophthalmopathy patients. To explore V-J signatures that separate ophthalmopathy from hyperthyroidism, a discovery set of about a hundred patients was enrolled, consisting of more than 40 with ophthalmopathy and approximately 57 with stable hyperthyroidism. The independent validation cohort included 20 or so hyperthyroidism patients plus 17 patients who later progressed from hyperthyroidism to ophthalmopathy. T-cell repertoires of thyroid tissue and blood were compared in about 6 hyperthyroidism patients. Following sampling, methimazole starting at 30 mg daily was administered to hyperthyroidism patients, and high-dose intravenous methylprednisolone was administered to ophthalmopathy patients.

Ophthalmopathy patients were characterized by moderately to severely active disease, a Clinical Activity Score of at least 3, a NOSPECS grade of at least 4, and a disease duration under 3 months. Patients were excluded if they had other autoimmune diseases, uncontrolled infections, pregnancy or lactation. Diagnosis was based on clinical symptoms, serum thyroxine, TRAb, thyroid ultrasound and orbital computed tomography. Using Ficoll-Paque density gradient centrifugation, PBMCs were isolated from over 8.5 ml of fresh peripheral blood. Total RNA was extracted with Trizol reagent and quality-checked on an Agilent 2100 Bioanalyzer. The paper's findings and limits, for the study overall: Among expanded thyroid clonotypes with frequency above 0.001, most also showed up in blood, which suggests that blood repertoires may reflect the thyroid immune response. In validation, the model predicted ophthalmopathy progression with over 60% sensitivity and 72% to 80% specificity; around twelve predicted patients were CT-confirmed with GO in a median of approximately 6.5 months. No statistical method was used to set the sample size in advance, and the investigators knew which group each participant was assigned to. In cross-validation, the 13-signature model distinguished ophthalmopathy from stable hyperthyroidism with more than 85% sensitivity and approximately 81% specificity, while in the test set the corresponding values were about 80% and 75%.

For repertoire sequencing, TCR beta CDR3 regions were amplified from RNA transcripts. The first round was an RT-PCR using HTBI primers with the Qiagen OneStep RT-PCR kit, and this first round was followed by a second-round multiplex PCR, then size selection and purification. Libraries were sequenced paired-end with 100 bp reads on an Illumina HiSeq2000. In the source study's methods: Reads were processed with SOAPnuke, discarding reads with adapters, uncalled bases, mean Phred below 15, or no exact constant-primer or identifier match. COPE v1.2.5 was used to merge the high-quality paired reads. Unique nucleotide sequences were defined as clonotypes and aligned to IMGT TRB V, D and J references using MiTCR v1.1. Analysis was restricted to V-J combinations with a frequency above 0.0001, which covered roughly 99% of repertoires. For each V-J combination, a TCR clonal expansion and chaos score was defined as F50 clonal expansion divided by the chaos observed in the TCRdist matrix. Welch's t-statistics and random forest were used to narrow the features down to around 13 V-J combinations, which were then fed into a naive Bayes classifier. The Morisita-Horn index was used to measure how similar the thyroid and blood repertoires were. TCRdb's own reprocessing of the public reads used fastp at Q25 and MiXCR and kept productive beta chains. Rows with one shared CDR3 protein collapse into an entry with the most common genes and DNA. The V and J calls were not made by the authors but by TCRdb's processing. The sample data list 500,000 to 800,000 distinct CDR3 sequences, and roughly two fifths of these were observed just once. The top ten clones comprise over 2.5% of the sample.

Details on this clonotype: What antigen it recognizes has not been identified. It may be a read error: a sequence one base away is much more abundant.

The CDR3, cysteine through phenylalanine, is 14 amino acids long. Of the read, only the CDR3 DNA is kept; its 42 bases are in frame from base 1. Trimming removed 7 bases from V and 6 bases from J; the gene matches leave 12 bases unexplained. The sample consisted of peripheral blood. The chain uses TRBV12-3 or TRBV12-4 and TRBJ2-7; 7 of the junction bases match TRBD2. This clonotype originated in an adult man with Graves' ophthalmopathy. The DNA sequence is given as TGTGCCAGCACGCGCAAAGCGGGGAGTCCCGAGCAGTACTTC. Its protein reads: CASTRKAGSPEQYF.